The 32 T cell receptor beta chains presented below share a single source sample, sequenced in a study of tumor and adjacent non-tumor tissue in lung cancer. TCRbeta libraries were built with three rounds of nested PCR, modified from ARM-PCR. TCRdb recomputed calls from the multiplex PCR reads with MiXCR, one row per CDR3 protein. Among some 100,000 distinct CDR3 sequences listed, 75% were seen once. No cell sorting was done before RNA was extracted from the tissue. The sequencing sample was made of lung tumor tissue. The receptors were gathered from an older woman with non-small cell lung cancer.

Concerning this clonotype: Sequence at one end of the junction differs from germline and may be a read error. The chain employs TRBV20-1 and TRBJ2-2; D possibly uses TRBD1 or TRBD2 (6 bases each). CDR1 and CDR2 from the germline V gene are DFQATT and SNEGSKA (reference sequence). The CDR3 loop spans 15 amino acids. The CDR3 nucleotides are TGCAGTGTTAGAGTCACAGGGCGGGACACCGGGGAGCTGGTTTTT. Encoded protein: CSVRVTGRDTGELVF.

The chain joins TRBV12-5 to TRBJ1-1, with a tentative D call TRBD1 (6 bases). CDR1 LGHNT and CDR2 FRNRAP come from the germline V gene. V lost 4 bases and J 9 bases, leaving 15 bases between the germline ends. This CDR3 is built from 13 residues. CDR3: CASGSLQGGKAFF. In nucleotides, the CDR3 is TGTGCTAGTGGTTCGCTACAGGGCGGTAAAGCTTTCTTT.

In the case of this clonotype: At one boundary the junction diverges from the germline segment, which might be a read error. V gene TRBV28 combines with J gene TRBJ1-5; tentative D call: TRBD1 (6 bases). CDR3 length: 13 amino acids. Germline assignment: CDR1 MDHEN and CDR2 SYDVKM. CDR3 sequence reads: CASSSTGIQPQHF. In DNA form, the CDR3 reads TGTGCCAGCAGTTCGACAGGCATTCAGCCCCAACATTTT.

About this clonotype: Relative to the germline gene, one junction end is altered; a read error may explain this. This sequence joins TRBV5-1 and TRBJ1-1; D not certain. This CDR3 is built from 13 residues. Per germline, CDR1 SGHRS and CDR2 YFSETQ. The CDR3 loop is CANSLAGNTEAFF. Written as DNA, the CDR3 is TGTGCCAACAGCTTGGCCGGGAATACTGAAGCTTTCTTT.

The chain uses TRBV28 and TRBJ2-5; 7 bases map to TRBD1. This CDR3 comprises 14 residues. The V segment lost 3 bases and the J segment 5 bases; nucleotides outside the gene matches: 6. CDR1 and CDR2 from the germline V gene are MDHEN and SYDVKM. CDR3 sequence (DNA): TGTGCCAGCAGTTTTGACAGGGCAGACGAGACCCAGTACTTC. Translation: CASSFDRADETQYF.

With respect to this clonotype: No conserved phenylalanine or tryptophan is present at the end of the CDR3, so a read error is the likely explanation. It is unclear where the CDR3 begins or ends on the DNA, so no DNA is shown, and the CDR3 is as TCRdb lists it. The CDR3 here is CSAKRGGDDTGELFL. The genes are TRBV20-1 and TRBJ2-2; the D segment call TRBD1 is taken from the table without a DNA check. 15 amino acids form the CDR3, both terminal residues included. CDR1 and CDR2 (germline): DFQATT, SNEGSKA (reference sequence).

This clonotype was seen ten or more times. J is TRBJ2-7 and V is TRBV6-1; unclear D gene. Germline CDR1 and CDR2: MNHNS and SASEGT. The CDR3 has 13 residues. Trimming stripped 6 bases from V and 4 bases from J, with 13 bases between. The CDR3, as DNA: TGTGCCAGCAGCCCCCCCCCTCTTTACGAGCAGTACTTC. It is translated as CASSPPPLYEQYF.

This clonotype was observed a single time. The chain carries TRBV6-5 and TRBJ2-7; perhaps TRBD2 as D (5 bases). Germline CDR1 MNHEY, CDR2 SVGAGI. The CDR3 runs 15 residues. The V gene lost 3 bases and the J gene lost 4 bases, with 16 bases spanning the gap. The CDR3 is CASSYRVGARYEQYF. Here the CDR3 DNA reads TGTGCCAGCAGTTATCGTGTGGGAGCCCGGTACGAGCAGTACTTC.

Concerning this clonotype itself: A junction end diverges from the germline sequence, so it may reflect a read error. The chain has TRBV11-3 and TRBJ2-5; the D gene could be TRBD1 or TRBD2 (5 bases each). There are 15 residues in the CDR3. Germline-derived CDR1 and CDR2 are SGHNT and YENEEA. DNA for the CDR3: TGTGCCAGCAGCATAGGTCGGGACCCTCAAGAGACCCGGTACTTC. Its protein is CASSIGRDPQETRYF.

As to this clonotype: Mismatch with germline at one junction end may stem from a read error. V usage is TRBV30 and J usage is TRBJ2-3; D remains ambiguous. The germline V gene has CDR1 GTSNPN and CDR2 SVGIG (reference sequence). The CDR3 is made up of 14 amino acids. CDR3 DNA: TGTGACTGGAATACCCTCCGTGGGACAGATACGCAGTATTTT. Its translation is CDWNTLRGTDTQYF.

For this clonotype: The junction departs from germline at one end; a sequencing error may be responsible. This chain uses TRBV29-1 with TRBJ2-6; a possible D gene is TRBD1 (5 bases). The CDR3 has 13 amino acids. Germline V gives CDR1 SQVTM, CDR2 ANQGSEA. Here the CDR3 reads CRVVSSGANVLTF. CDR3 coding DNA: TGCAGAGTGGTGAGCTCTGGGGCCAACGTACTGACTTTC.

The chain employs TRBV28 and TRBJ1-1, with 10 bases that match TRBD1. The CDR3 covers 14 residues. J gave up 7 bases and V 6 bases, and 8 bases lay outside the gene matches. CDR1 and CDR2 from the germline V gene are MDHEN and SYDVKM. CDR3 DNA sequence: TGTGCCAGCAGCCGTGGACAGGGGGGATTTGAAGCTTTCTTT. As protein: CASSRGQGGFEAFF.

Details on this clonotype: A clone one base away is much larger, so this may be a read error. This chain links TRBV6-2 or TRBV6-3 with TRBJ1-6, with D unclear. The ends were cut back, 8 bases at V and 6 bases at J, with 14 bases in the middle. The CDR3 has 14 amino acids. Germline V gene sequence: CDR1 MNHEY, CDR2 SVGEGT. The CDR3 here is CASVKGLGNSPLHF. The DNA for the CDR3 is TGTGCCAGCGTCAAGGGATTGGGTAATTCACCCCTCCACTTT.

The V and J genes are TRBV11-2 and TRBJ1-1; D unclear. Germline assignment: CDR1 SGHAT and CDR2 FQNNGV. CDR3 length: 14 residues. V lost 1 base, J lost 7 bases, and 13 bases lay in between. The CDR3 is CASSLGVGFIEAFF. The CDR3 nucleotides read TGTGCCAGCAGCTTAGGAGTAGGGTTCATTGAAGCTTTCTTT. The full variable domain, with the rest looked up from reference TRBV11-2 and TRBJ1-1, is EAGVAQSPRYKIIEKRQSVAFWCNPISGHATLYWYQQILGQGPKLLIQFQNNGVVDDSQLPKDRFSAERLKGVDSTLKIQPAKLEDSAVYLCASSLGVGFIEAFFGQGTRLTVV.

In its sample, this clonotype was seen many times. The V gene is TRBV30, the J gene TRBJ2-3; 11 bases map to TRBD2. V gave up 5 bases and J gave up 5 bases; unmatched junction bases: 6. The CDR3 totals 14 residues. CDR1 GTSNPN and CDR2 SVGIG come from the germline V gene (reference sequence). The CDR3 is CAWGLLAGEDTQYF. CDR3 bases: TGTGCCTGGGGACTACTAGCGGGAGAAGATACGCAGTATTTT.

This clonotype appeared a few times. This CDR3 is CSVAKISGPNQPQHF. The DNA for the CDR3 is TGCAGCGTTGCTAAGATTTCAGGGCCTAATCAGCCCCAGCATTTT. The rearrangement joins TRBV29-1 to TRBJ1-5; TRBD1 might be the D (5 bases). The germline V gene has CDR1 SQVTM and CDR2 ANQGSEA. The CDR3 has 15 residues. V was shortened by 4 bases and J by 4 bases, with 17 bases between the two germline ends.

The CDR3 nucleotides are TGCGCCAGCAGTGAGTCGGACAGGGGGCTTGGTGGCTACACCTTC. Its translation: CASSESDRGLGGYTF. The chain joins TRBV10-2 to TRBJ1-2; 11 bases match TRBD1. This CDR3 has 15 amino acids. Trimming cost V 0 bases and J 7 bases; bases outside gene matches: 4. Per the germline V gene, CDR1 is WSHSY and CDR2 is SAAADI.

V is TRBV28 and J is TRBJ1-2, with D unresolved. Trimming took 3 bases from V and 0 from J, leaving 2 bases between them. Germline V CDR1 and CDR2: MDHEN, SYDVKM. This CDR3 is built from 12 residues. The CDR3 coding sequence is TGTGCCAGCAGTTTGCCTAACTATGGCTACACCTTC. It yields the protein CASSLPNYGYTF.

This clonotype was recorded once. Mismatch with germline at one junction end may stem from a read error. The chain links TRBV20-1 to TRBJ2-4; tentative D call: TRBD2 (5 bases). The CDR3 spans 15 residues. CDR1 and CDR2 (germline): DFQATT, SNEGSKA (reference sequence). CDR3 coding DNA: TGCAGTGTCTCGTCAATAAGGCTAGCCAAAAACATCCAGTACTTC. Protein: CSVSSIRLAKNIQYF.

The chain employs TRBV11-3 and TRBJ2-1; tentatively, D is TRBD1 (7 bases). V was cut by 3 bases and J by 16 bases, with 28 bases left in between. The germline V gene encodes CDR1 SGHNT and CDR2 YENEEA. This CDR3 is built from 16 residues. The CDR3 DNA reads TGTGCCAGCAGCTTCACCGACAGGGCGGGGTCCAATGCGCAATTCTTC. Its protein product is CASSFTDRAGSNAQFF.

There are a few counts of this clonotype. This may stem from a read error, because a much larger clone lies one nucleotide away. The chain uses TRBV20-1 and TRBJ1-1, with D hard to call. The CDR3 extends over 15 amino acids. Trimming shortened V by 2 bases and J by 9 bases, and 22 bases separated the two germline ends. Per germline, CDR1 DFQATT and CDR2 SNEGSKA (reference sequence). The CDR3 loop is CSARPGPMGGPKAFF. CDR3 DNA sequence: TGCAGTGCTAGACCGGGCCCAATGGGAGGGCCCAAAGCTTTCTTT.

Concerning this clonotype: A much bigger clone sits one base away, suggesting this may be a read error. The chain recombines TRBV20-1 with TRBJ2-7; 10 nucleotides align to TRBD1. This CDR3 has 15 amino acids. Germline V lookup: CDR1 DFQATT, CDR2 SNEGSKA (reference sequence). V shed 1 base, J shed 7 bases, and the junction held 10 bases outside the gene matches. CDR3 nucleotide sequence: TGCAGTGCTAGAGTTGCCGGGACAGGGGTCGTGGAGCAGTACTTC. It codes for CSARVAGTGVVEQYF.

The chain has TRBV28 and TRBJ2-1, with D perhaps TRBD1 or TRBD2 (5 bases each). This CDR3 region has 13 residues. V dropped 0 bases and J dropped 8 bases, with 8 bases sitting between them. Germline V lookup: CDR1 MDHEN, CDR2 SYDVKM. CDR3 nucleotide sequence: TGTGCCAGCAGTTTATGGGGGGACGATGAGCAGTTCTTC. It encodes CASSLWGDDEQFF. Filled out from reference TRBV28 and TRBJ2-1, the complete variable domain reads DVKVTQSSRYLVKRTGEKVFLECVQDMDHENMFWYRQDPGLGLRLIYFSYDVKMKEKGDIPEGYSVSREKKERFSLILESASTNQTSMYLCASSLWGDDEQFFGPGTRLTVL.

The DNA of the CDR3 is TGTGCCAACAACCCCGCCGGGCAGGTAGGTCATACGCAGTATTTT. Protein: CANNPAGQVGHTQYF. The V and J genes are TRBV11-3 and TRBJ2-3; no reliable D call. The length of the CDR3 is 15 residues. The germline V gene encodes CDR1 SGHNT and CDR2 YENEEA. V lost 10 bases, J lost 7 bases, and 24 bases lay in between.

A word on this clonotype: Sequence at one end of the junction differs from germline and may be a read error. The chain carries TRBV5-1 and TRBJ1-2, with TRBD1 matching 9 bases. The CDR3 extends over 15 amino acids. Germline V gene data show CDR1 as SGHRS and CDR2 as YFSETQ. This CDR3 is CASSLTGGDNYGYAF. The DNA of the CDR3 is TGCGCCAGCAGCTTAACAGGGGGCGATAACTATGGCTACGCCTTC.

In regard to this clonotype: The DNA is omitted, as the CDR3 cannot be located on it reliably, and the CDR3 follows TCRdb's listing. The V gene is TRBV7-2, the J gene TRBJ2-7; the table's TRBD1 call for D was not verified on the DNA. Germline V lookup: CDR1 SGHTA, CDR2 FQGNSA. The CDR3 totals 16 residues, both ends included. Here the CDR3 reads CASSLVFGQGSYEQNF.

Concerning this clonotype: As the CDR3 is not closed by the conserved phenylalanine or tryptophan, this likely results from a read error. J is TRBJ2-4 and V is TRBV11-2; 7 positions match TRBD1. Looked up from germline, CDR1 is SGHAT and CDR2 is FQNNGV. Trimming took 9 bases from V and 5 from J; bases not matched to a gene: 10. This CDR3 has 14 residues. DNA for the CDR3: TGTGCCAGTAGTCCCACCGGGACAGAAAACATTCAGTACCTC. Its protein is CASSPTGTENIQYL.

On this clonotype itself: This may come from a read error, since a much larger clone is one base off. The chain joins TRBV4-1 to TRBJ2-7; D unresolved. The CDR3 loop spans 14 amino acids. The germline CDR1 and CDR2 sequences are MGHRA and YSYEKL. The CDR3: CASGQDPRSYEQYF. As DNA, the CDR3 is TGCGCCAGCGGCCAAGATCCCCGGTCCTACGAGCAGTACTTC.

Comments on this clonotype: Possible read error: a much larger clone is one base away. In this CDR3 the conserved last residue, phenylalanine or tryptophan, is missing, so a read error is likely. The J gene is TRBJ2-2, the V gene TRBV29-1; TRBD2 matches 9 bases. Trimming removed 4 bases from V and 1 base from J; junction bases left unmatched: 7. The germline V gene encodes CDR1 SQVTM and CDR2 ANQGSEA. CDR3 length: 16 amino acids. CDR3 in DNA: TGCAGCGTTGGGGTAGCGGGAGTACGGAACACCGGGGAGCTGTTTTGT. Encoded protein: CSVGVAGVRNTGELFC.

In the case of this clonotype: One junction end does not reproduce the germline sequence, and a read error may be involved. V and J are TRBV28 and TRBJ1-5; D is unclear. The CDR3 is made up of 14 amino acids. From germline, CDR1 is MDHEN and CDR2 SYDVKM. CDR3 nucleotides: TGTGCCAGCAACAAGTGGTCTGTCAATCAGTCCCAGCATTTT. Translating it yields CASNKWSVNQSQHF.

In regard to this clonotype: This could be a read error, since a much larger clone is one nucleotide away. This rearrangement joins TRBV20-1 to TRBJ1-5; no clear D. With 3 bases removed from V and 0 bases from J, the gap between germline ends came to 6 bases. The CDR3 covers 13 residues. Germline CDR1 DFQATT, CDR2 SNEGSKA (reference sequence). The chain's CDR3 is CSASVNSNQPQHF. The CDR3 region has the DNA TGCAGTGCTAGCGTCAATAGCAATCAGCCCCAGCATTTT.

As to this clonotype: This may be a read error: a much more frequent sequence differs by one nucleotide. This sequence joins TRBV19 and TRBJ2-1, with 9 bases that match TRBD2. The CDR3 sequence is 15 residues long. From germline, CDR1 is LNHDA and CDR2 SQIVND (reference sequence). CDR3 nucleotide sequence: TGTGCCAATAGTATCGCTAGCGGGGCGAACAATGAGCAGTTCTTC. This sequence encodes CANSIASGANNEQFF.